These 10 T cell receptor beta chains were sequenced from one sample in a study of T cells in localized non-small cell lung cancer. The repertoire was sequenced with immunoSEQ multiplex PCR; TCRdb's copy has only in-frame clones and lacks some. The sample holds tens of thousands of clones, about 83% seen once. The sample consisted of peripheral blood, taken before any cancer treatment. These receptors were collected from a woman aged 35-70 years with stage I lung adenocarcinoma.

The chain is built from TRBV18 and TRBJ1-5; 7 nucleotides line up with TRBD1. The CDR3 totals 15 residues. Trimming cost V 4 bases and J 2 bases; bases outside gene matches: 5. Germline CDR1 and CDR2: KGHSH and LQKENI. The CDR3 spells CASSLLGQGNQPQHF. The CDR3 nucleotides read TGTGCCAGCTCACTGCTCGGACAGGGCAATCAGCCCCAGCATTTT.

The J gene is TRBJ2-5, the V gene TRBV25-1; unclear D gene. The CDR3 consists of 18 residues. The V end lost 7 bases, the J end lost 0 bases, and 24 bases lay between the germline ends. The germline V gene has CDR1 MGHDK and CDR2 SYGVNS. The CDR3 here is CASISSSPEEPYQETQYF. The CDR3 region has the DNA TGTGCCAGCATATCATCCAGCCCAGAGGAACCGTACCAAGAGACCCAGTACTTC.

V gene TRBV9 combines with J gene TRBJ1-1; the D gene is possibly TRBD1 (5 bases). The V gene's germline CDR1 is SGDLS and CDR2 YYNGEE. Deletions cut 4 bases from V and 2 bases from J, with 12 bases between. This CDR3 region has 14 residues. In DNA form, the CDR3 reads TGTGCCAGCAGCATTAGGGGATATAACACTGAAGCTTTCTTT. Its protein product is CASSIRGYNTEAFF.

The chain uses TRBV5-1 and TRBJ2-5, with D possibly being TRBD2 (6 bases). CDR1 is SGHRS, CDR2 YFSETQ, per germline. The V end was cut by 3 bases, the J end by 3 bases, with 15 bases between. The CDR3 totals 15 residues. The CDR3 DNA reads as TGCGCCAGCAGCTCCTCAGGGTGGGGGGAAGAGACCCAGTACTTC. This encodes CASSSSGWGEETQYF. Full variable domain (remainder filled in from reference TRBV5-1 and TRBJ2-5): KAGVTQTPRYLIKTRGQQVTLSCSPISGHRSVSWYQQTPGQGLQFLFEYFSETQRNKGNFPGRFSGRQFSNSRSEMNVSTLELGDSALYLCASSSSGWGEETQYFGPGTRLLVL.

The chain employs TRBV19 and TRBJ2-1, with D perhaps matching TRBD1 (5 bases). This CDR3 comprises 14 residues. Germline assignment: CDR1 LNHDA and CDR2 SQIVND (reference sequence). Trimming cost V 7 bases and J 0 bases, with 10 bases left between them. The CDR3 loop reads CASMDTFSYNEQFF. DNA of the CDR3: TGTGCCAGTATGGACACCTTCTCCTACAATGAGCAGTTCTTC.

This chain links TRBV28 with TRBJ1-1; D might be TRBD1 (6 bases). This CDR3 comprises 16 residues. Germline-derived CDR1 and CDR2 are MDHEN and SYDVKM. The V gene lost 3 bases and the J gene lost 3 bases, with 17 bases spanning the gap. The CDR3 region has the DNA TGTGCCAGCAGTTTGGGGGGCGCGAGATTGTACACTGAAGCTTTCTTT. Translating it yields CASSLGGARLYTEAFF.

The V call is TRBV27, the J call TRBJ2-7, with 10 nucleotides matching TRBD1. This CDR3 contains 15 residues. V gave up 4 bases and J gave up 2 bases; unmatched junction bases: 5. Germline lookup yields CDR1 MNHEY and CDR2 SMNVEV (reference sequence). CDR3 region: CASSSGQGMAYEQYF. DNA of the CDR3: TGTGCCAGCAGTTCGGGACAGGGGATGGCCTACGAGCAGTACTTC.

The chain uses TRBV2 and TRBJ1-1, with a weak D call TRBD1 (6 bases). V lost 6 bases, J lost 6 bases, and 11 bases lay in between. Germline V gives CDR1 SNHLY, CDR2 FYNNEI. The CDR3 is 12 residues long. Here the CDR3 reads CASRLDRSEAFF. CDR3 sequence (DNA): TGTGCCAGCAGATTGGACAGATCTGAAGCTTTCTTT.

The genes are TRBV19 and TRBJ1-1; a weak D match, TRBD1 (5 bases). Looked up from germline, CDR1 is LNHDA and CDR2 is SQIVND (reference sequence). This CDR3 is built from 16 residues. V was pared by 5 bases and J by 5 bases, with 21 bases between. The chain's CDR3 is CASSQSSGGGITEAFF. The CDR3, as DNA: TGTGCCAGTAGTCAATCCTCTGGGGGGGGAATAACTGAAGCTTTCTTT. The whole variable domain, filled in from reference TRBV19 and TRBJ1-1, reads DGGITQSPKYLFRKEGQNVTLSCEQNLNHDAMYWYRQDPGQGLRLIYYSQIVNDFQKGDIAEGYSVSREKKESFPLTVTSAQKNPTAFYLCASSQSSGGGITEAFFGQGTRLTVV.

CDR3 in amino acids: CAKTGKKTNTEAFF. In DNA, the CDR3 is TGTGCCAAGACAGGGAAGAAAACGAACACTGAAGCTTTCTTT. The rearrangement links TRBV2 to TRBJ1-1; the match to TRBD1 covers 7 bases. There are 14 residues in the CDR3. From germline, CDR1 is SNHLY and CDR2 FYNNEI. The trim removed 10 bases at V and 1 base at J, leaving 9 bases unmatched.